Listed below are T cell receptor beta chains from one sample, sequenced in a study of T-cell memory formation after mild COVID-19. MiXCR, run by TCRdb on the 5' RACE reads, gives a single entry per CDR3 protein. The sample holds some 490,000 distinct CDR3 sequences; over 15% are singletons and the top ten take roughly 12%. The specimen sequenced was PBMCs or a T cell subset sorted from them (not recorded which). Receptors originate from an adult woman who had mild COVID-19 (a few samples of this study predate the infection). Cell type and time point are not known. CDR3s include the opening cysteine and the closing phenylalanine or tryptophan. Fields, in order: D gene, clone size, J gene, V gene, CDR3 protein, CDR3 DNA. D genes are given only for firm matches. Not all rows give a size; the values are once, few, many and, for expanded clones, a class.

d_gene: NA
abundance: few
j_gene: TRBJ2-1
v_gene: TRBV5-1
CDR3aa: CASRMGGAGNEQFF
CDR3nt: TGCGCCAGCAGGATGGGGGGCGCGGGGAATGAGCAGTTCTTC

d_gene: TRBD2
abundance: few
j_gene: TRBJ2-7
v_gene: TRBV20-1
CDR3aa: CSASRGGGREQYF
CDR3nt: TGCAGTGCTAGCCGGGGGGGAGGACGCGAGCAGTACTTC

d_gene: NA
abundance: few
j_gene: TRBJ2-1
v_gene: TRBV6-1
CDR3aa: CASILPEGGTYNEQFF
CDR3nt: TGTGCCAGCATTCTGCCCGAGGGGGGGACCTACAATGAGCAGTTCTTC

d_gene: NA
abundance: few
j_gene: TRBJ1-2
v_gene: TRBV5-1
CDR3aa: CASSFRGPNYGYTF
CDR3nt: TGCGCCAGCAGCTTTAGGGGCCCCAACTATGGCTACACCTTC

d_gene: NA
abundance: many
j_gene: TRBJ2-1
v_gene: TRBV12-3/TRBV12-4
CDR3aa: CASRATANEQFF
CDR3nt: TGTGCCAGCAGGGCTACTGCCAATGAGCAGTTCTTC

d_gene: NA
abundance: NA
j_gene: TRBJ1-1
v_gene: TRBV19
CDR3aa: CASSIVVGNTEAFF
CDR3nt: TGTGCCAGTAGTATAGTGGTAGGGAACACTGAAGCTTTCTTT

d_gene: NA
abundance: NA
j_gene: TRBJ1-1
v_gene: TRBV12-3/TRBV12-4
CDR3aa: CASSLEGYVAFF
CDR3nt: TGTGCCAGCAGTTTAGAAGGGTACGTAGCTTTCTTT

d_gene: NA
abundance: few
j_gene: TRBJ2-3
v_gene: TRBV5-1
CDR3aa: CASSLDQGGTQYF
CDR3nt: TGCGCCAGCAGCTTGGATCAGGGAGGTACGCAGTATTTT

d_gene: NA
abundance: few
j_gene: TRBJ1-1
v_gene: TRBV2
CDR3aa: CASSDYSVTEAFF
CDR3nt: TGTGCCAGCAGTGATTACAGTGTCACTGAAGCTTTCTTT

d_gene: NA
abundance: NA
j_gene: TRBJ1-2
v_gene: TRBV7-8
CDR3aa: CASSYGTGRTYGYTF
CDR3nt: TGTGCCAGCAGCTACGGAACAGGGAGAACCTATGGCTACACCTTC

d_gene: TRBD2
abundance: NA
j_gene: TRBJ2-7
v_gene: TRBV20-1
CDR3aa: CSAGTSGGRTTREQYF
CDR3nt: TGCAGTGCCGGGACTAGCGGGGGGCGTACTACGAGGGAGCAGTACTTC

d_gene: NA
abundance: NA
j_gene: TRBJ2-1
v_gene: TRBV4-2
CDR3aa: CASSQRRYSYNEQFF
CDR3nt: TGTGCCAGCAGCCAACGCAGGTACTCCTACAATGAGCAGTTCTTC

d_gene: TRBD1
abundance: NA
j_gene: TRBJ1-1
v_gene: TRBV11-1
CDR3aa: CASSLGGQLMNTEAFF
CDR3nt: TGTGCCAGCAGCTTAGGGGGACAGCTCATGAACACTGAAGCTTTCTTT

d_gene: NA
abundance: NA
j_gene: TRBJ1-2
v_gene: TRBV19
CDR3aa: CASIAPRGQGLNGYTF
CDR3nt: TGTGCCAGTATTGCTCCGCGTGGGCAGGGTCTAAATGGCTACACCTTC

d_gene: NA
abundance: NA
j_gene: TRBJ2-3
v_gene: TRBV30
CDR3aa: CAWSVLVHSTDTQYF
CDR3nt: TGTGCCTGGAGTGTACTTGTTCATAGCACAGATACGCAGTATTTT

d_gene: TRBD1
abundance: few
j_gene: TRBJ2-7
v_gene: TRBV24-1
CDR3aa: CATSAPGQGDEQYF
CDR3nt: TGTGCCACCAGTGCGCCGGGACAGGGTGACGAGCAGTACTTC

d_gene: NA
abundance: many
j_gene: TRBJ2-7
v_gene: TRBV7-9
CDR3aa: CASSSASRGLDEQYF
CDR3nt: TGTGCCAGCAGCTCCGCTAGCAGAGGTTTGGACGAGCAGTACTTC

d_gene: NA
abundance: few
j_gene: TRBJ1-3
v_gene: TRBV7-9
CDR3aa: CASSLERTGTGNTIYF
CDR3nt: TGTGCCAGCAGCTTAGAACGCACAGGGACTGGAAACACCATATATTTT